This TCR beta chain comes out of a study of blood T cell repertoires in COVID-19. Study-level information: Sites in the United States, Italy and Spain provided acute and convalescent COVID-19 samples. Nucleic acid was either cDNA or gDNA, and it came from T cells, B-cell-depleted T cells, or PBMCs.

Per the original methods: The assay estimated nucleated cells by amplifying reference gene primers. The protocol was immunoSEQ multiplex PCR, while the TCRdb copy is restricted to in-frame clones and leaves out a portion. D and trimming were read from the DNA, whereas the V and J calls and clone size are those reported in that table. Seen here are about 200,000 clones, 65% to 90% observed once, and the top ten hold about 6%. The specimen was peripheral blood. The sequence came from a man aged 80 or over with acute or convalescent COVID-19.

For the CDR3, the DNA is TGTGCCACCAGCGACAGCCGGACAGGGTCCAACGAGCAGTACTTC. This sequence encodes CATSDSRTGSNEQYF. This chain links TRBV24-1 with TRBJ2-7, with 8 bases matching TRBD1. The CDR3 sequence is 15 residues long. The V gene end was trimmed by 7 bases and the J gene end by 5 bases; junction bases not matched to a gene: 12. Per germline, CDR1 KGHDR and CDR2 SFDVKD.